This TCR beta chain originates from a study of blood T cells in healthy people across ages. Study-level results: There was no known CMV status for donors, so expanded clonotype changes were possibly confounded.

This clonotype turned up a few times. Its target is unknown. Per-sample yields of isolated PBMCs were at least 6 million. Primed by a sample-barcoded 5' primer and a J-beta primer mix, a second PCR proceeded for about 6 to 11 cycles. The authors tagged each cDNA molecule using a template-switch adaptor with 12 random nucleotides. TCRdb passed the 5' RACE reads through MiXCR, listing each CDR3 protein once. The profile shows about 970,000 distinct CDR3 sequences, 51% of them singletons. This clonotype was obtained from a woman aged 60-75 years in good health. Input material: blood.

CDR3 loop: CATSNSINDAEEFF. The DNA for the CDR3 is TGTGCCACCAGCAACAGTATAAACGACGCGGAGGAGTTCTTC. The chain uses TRBV15 and TRBJ2-1, with D perhaps TRBD2 (5 bases). The CDR3 sequence is 14 residues long. The V end lost 4 bases, the J end lost 14 bases, and 21 bases lay between the germline ends. The V gene's germline CDR1 is LNHNV and CDR2 YYDKDF (reference sequence).